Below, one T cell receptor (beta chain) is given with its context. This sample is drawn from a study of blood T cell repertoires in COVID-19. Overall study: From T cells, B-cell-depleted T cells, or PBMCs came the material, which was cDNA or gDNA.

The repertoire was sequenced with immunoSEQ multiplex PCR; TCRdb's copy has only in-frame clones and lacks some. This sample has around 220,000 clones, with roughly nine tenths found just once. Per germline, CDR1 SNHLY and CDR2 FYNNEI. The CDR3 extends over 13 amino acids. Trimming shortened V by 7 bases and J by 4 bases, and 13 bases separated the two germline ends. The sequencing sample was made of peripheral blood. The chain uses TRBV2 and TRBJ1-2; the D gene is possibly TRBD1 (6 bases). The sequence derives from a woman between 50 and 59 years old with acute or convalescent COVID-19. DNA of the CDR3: TGTGCCAGCAACCCCGCCAGGGGCTATGGCTACACCTTC. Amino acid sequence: CASNPARGYGYTF.